This T cell receptor (beta chain) was sequenced during a study of vaccination effects on CD4 cells after COVID-19. Details on this clone: Its antigen is unknown.

Viral peptide pools were used in the ViraFEST assay to expand antigen-specific CD4+ T cells, and sequencing came afterward. Subsequent to a culture period of about ten days, CD4+ T cells were isolated. Two doses of either BNT162b2 or mRNA-1273 were given to each participant. The study found no prior SARS-CoV-2 infection in the vaccine recipients, who tested negative for nucleocapsid antibodies. Germline CDR1 is SGHDT and CDR2 is YYEEEE. Trimming took off 1 base at V and 4 bases at J, with 5 bases between the two ends. The CDR3 consists of 12 residues. Findings of the study overall: Common cold coronavirus cross-reactivity was shown by only 1 of 255 vaccine-induced clones in healthy vaccinees.

Profiled with immunoSEQ multiplex PCR; TCRdb holds only in-frame clones, not every one. The data contain some 30,000 clones, 75% to 90% of them singletons. The receptor was isolated from a human donor who received a COVID-19 vaccine. Some clones in this sample may be carry-over from other donors' samples. The chain recombines TRBV5-6 with TRBJ2-5; D is undetermined. Specimen: CD4+ T cells from PBMCs cultured with SARS-CoV-2 spike peptides, collected after COVID-19 vaccination. The CDR3 sequence: CASSLPAETQYF. CDR3 DNA: TGTGCCAGCAGCTTGCCCGCAGAGACCCAGTACTTC.